This is a list of T cell receptor beta chains from one sample in a study of T cell responses to AZD1222 COVID-19 vaccine. Data came from immunoSEQ multiplex PCR; TCRdb stores just in-frame clones and leaves some out. The repertoire holds about 110,000 clones, with roughly 90% as singletons. The source material was peripheral blood, sampled on day 0 of AZD1222 vaccination. The receptors shown here come from an adult in good health. CDR3s include the opening cysteine and the closing phenylalanine or tryptophan. Fields, in order: CDR3 protein, V gene, clone size, J gene. Not all rows give a size; the values are once, few, many and, for expanded clones, a class.

CASTGAPLPSNEQFF	TRBV5-1	-	TRBJ2-1
CASRSNAGETQYF	TRBV5-1	-	TRBJ2-5
CASRTQGASGNTIYF	TRBV19	-	TRBJ1-3
CASSLGGGRSYEQYF	TRBV7-3	-	TRBJ2-7
CASSPRLAGGLEQYF	TRBV9	-	TRBJ2-7
CASSHISGARGSGANVLTF	TRBV27	-	TRBJ2-6
CASSSGGGMLSNEQFF	TRBV7-9	-	TRBJ2-1
CASSVGGTDTQYF	TRBV9	-	TRBJ2-3
CASSLAFGGGNEKLFF	TRBV7-2	-	TRBJ1-4
CASSLAPVSGQNIQYF	TRBV5-1	-	TRBJ2-4
CASSLGTFGGYTF	TRBV13	-	TRBJ1-2
CASSLGTVPLYEQYF	TRBV7-2	-	TRBJ2-7
CASSLGQETPSSYNEQFF	TRBV5-1	-	TRBJ2-1
CASSISGVISYNEQFF	TRBV19	-	TRBJ2-1
CASSLLATYEQYF	TRBV28	-	TRBJ2-7
CASSPLSQGGYEQYF	TRBV18	-	TRBJ2-7
CASSLGQGRNYNEQFF	TRBV7-7	-	TRBJ2-1
CASSILAGNQETQYF	TRBV19	-	TRBJ2-5
CASSPPTATNEKLFF	TRBV11-2	-	TRBJ1-4
CASSLGLAGRANTGELFF	TRBV5-4	-	TRBJ2-2
CASSQTRGEGNQPQHF	TRBV3-1/TRBV3-2	-	TRBJ1-5
CASISGETVFGYTF	TRBV28	-	TRBJ1-2
CASSLGVAGSEQFF	TRBV7-3	-	TRBJ2-1
CAISPGQGALSSGNTIYF	TRBV10-3	-	TRBJ1-3
CASSYSEVYGYTF	TRBV6-2/TRBV6-3	-	TRBJ1-2
CASTRKGSAGEWYEQYF	TRBV5-1	once	TRBJ2-7
CASSVQGGTEAFF	TRBV9	-	TRBJ1-1
CASSQSGTSGTYEQYF	TRBV4-3	-	TRBJ2-7
CASTSNTGELFF	TRBV6-5	-	TRBJ2-2
CASSATGSITDTQYF	TRBV7-9	-	TRBJ2-3
CASRRQGATETQYF	TRBV6-5	-	TRBJ2-5
CATDPRAGANVLTF	TRBV28	-	TRBJ2-6
CASSPPVAGARTEAFF	TRBV18	-	TRBJ1-1
CASNSGRDQETQYF	TRBV5-1	-	TRBJ2-5
CASSQTGGLTEAFF	TRBV2	-	TRBJ1-1
CASSPDRRETQYF	TRBV18	-	TRBJ2-5